The sequence of this TCR beta chain was determined in a study of T cell repertoires in aging, cancer and after chemotherapy. Study-level points and caveats: These repertoire data do not allow conclusions about immunological memory after chemotherapy.

The template was genomic DNA from peripheral blood, not RNA. Between the trimmed V and J ends, which lost 5 bases and 2 bases, there was a span of 17 bases. CDR1 SGHDT and CDR2 YYEEEE come from the germline V gene. This CDR3 comprises 15 residues. Points on this clonotype: No antigen is known for it.

A mixed TRB-A/B primer pool amplified rearranged TRB by multiplex touch-down PCR. TCRdb recomputed calls from the multiplex PCR reads with MiXCR, one row per CDR3 protein. This repertoire shows roughly 9,000 distinct CDR3 sequences, 33% found once; its top ten account for 10% to 15%. The sequenced sample was blood. The genes are TRBV5-6 and TRBJ2-7, with TRBD2 as a possible D gene (5 bases). The TCR originated in a human donor in good health. The donor label of this sample is uncertain. CDR3 in amino acids: CASSWRQVGPYEQYF. In DNA form, the CDR3 reads TGTGCCAGCAGTTGGAGGCAGGTCGGGCCCTACGAGCAGTACTTC.